The 24 T cell receptor beta chains presented below share a single source sample, sequenced in a study of identical twins. MiXCR was run by TCRdb on the 5' RACE reads, yielding one entry per CDR3 protein. Counted here are around 230,000 distinct CDR3 sequences, over 5.5% occurring once; the ten biggest clones make up roughly 15%. The same sample was also studied in work on T cells expressing NK-cell markers.

The specimen was CD8+ T cells sorted from blood. Receptor source: a woman aged 18 to 35 in good health.

This clonotype was seen a few times. V and J are TRBV16 and TRBJ1-6; 7 positions match TRBD1. This CDR3 has 14 amino acids. J lost 9 bases, V lost 1 base, and 3 bases had no gene match. Germline CDR1 and CDR2: KGHSY and FQNENV. Here the CDR3 reads CASSQLGQSSPLHF. In DNA, the CDR3 is TGTGCCAGCAGCCAATTGGGACAGAGTTCACCCCTCCACTTT.

This clonotype was seen only a few times. The V and J genes are TRBV13 and TRBJ2-3, with 7 bases fitting TRBD2. The CDR3 runs 15 residues. The V and J ends lost 7 bases and 2 bases, in that order; junction bases with no gene match: 9. Germline lookup yields CDR1 PRHDT and CDR2 FYEKMQ (reference sequence). The CDR3 sequence is CASTPREGYTDTQYF. CDR3 bases: TGTGCCAGCACCCCAAGGGAGGGGTACACAGATACGCAGTATTTT.

This chain connects TRBV30 to TRBJ2-5; 11 bases match TRBD2. CDR1 is GTSNPN and CDR2 is SVGIG in the germline V gene (reference sequence). The CDR3 is 15 residues long. V gave up 5 bases and J gave up 1 base; unmatched junction bases: 6. Written as DNA, the CDR3 is TGTGCCTGGGTACCGGGACTAGCGGTCCAAGAGACCCAGTACTTC. Protein: CAWVPGLAVQETQYF.

This clonotype showed up many times. The chain couples TRBV4-1 to TRBJ2-3; perhaps TRBD1 as D (5 bases). V lost 4 bases and J 6 bases, leaving 17 bases between the germline ends. Germline assignment: CDR1 MGHRA and CDR2 YSYEKL. The CDR3 totals 15 residues. The CDR3: CASSRAPGSADTQYF. The DNA for the CDR3 is TGCGCCAGCAGCCGTGCTCCAGGGTCTGCGGATACGCAGTATTTT.

There are a few counts of this clonotype. This sequence joins TRBV9 and TRBJ1-1; 7 nucleotides align to TRBD1. Germline trimming cut 3 bases from V and 1 base from J; bases unmatched to any gene: 6. Germline lookup yields CDR1 SGDLS and CDR2 YYNGEE. This CDR3 comprises 15 residues. This chain's CDR3 is CASSAKQGWNTEAFF. In nucleotides, the CDR3 is TGTGCCAGCAGCGCTAAACAGGGGTGGAACACTGAAGCTTTCTTT.

This clonotype was recorded at least ten times. The chain has TRBV7-2 and TRBJ2-1; D is undetermined. From germline, CDR1 is SGHTA and CDR2 FQGNSA. Trimming took 2 bases from V and 8 from J, leaving 10 bases between them. The CDR3 extends over 13 amino acids. This CDR3 reads CASSLISVYEQFF. CDR3 in DNA: TGTGCCAGCAGCTTAATCTCGGTCTATGAGCAGTTCTTC.

In its sample, this clonotype was seen a few times. V usage is TRBV5-1 and J usage is TRBJ1-1, with D possibly matching TRBD1 (5 bases). Germline CDR1 reads SGHRS; CDR2 reads YFSETQ. This CDR3 has 14 residues. V gave up 3 bases and J gave up 0 bases, with 9 bases separating them. The DNA of the CDR3 is TGCGCCAGCAGCTGGCGGGGACTGAACACTGAAGCTTTCTTT. Its protein product is CASSWRGLNTEAFF.

This clonotype was counted only a few times. This sequence joins TRBV7-2 and TRBJ2-7; 9 nucleotides align to TRBD2. The CDR3 contains 15 residues. The V gene's germline CDR1 is SGHTA and CDR2 FQGNSA. The trim removed 5 bases at V and 3 bases at J, leaving 8 bases unmatched. DNA of the CDR3: TGTGCCAGCAGCGTTACCGGGACTAGCAGCTACGAGCAGTACTTC. It translates to CASSVTGTSSYEQYF.

This clonotype was counted at least ten times. This chain joins TRBV12-3 or TRBV12-4 and TRBJ1-3, with 7 bases lining up with TRBD1. The CDR3 length is 15 residues. Trimming cost V 6 bases and J 8 bases; bases outside gene matches: 13. This CDR3 reads CASSADRYMVDTIYF. CDR3 nucleotides: TGTGCCAGCAGCGCGGACAGGTATATGGTTGACACCATATATTTT.

This clonotype was seen only a few times. This chain connects TRBV30 to TRBJ1-1, with D possibly matching TRBD1 (5 bases). V was trimmed by 4 bases and J by 1 base, leaving 16 bases between them. Germline CDR1 reads GTSNPN; CDR2 reads SVGIG (reference sequence). The CDR3 is 15 residues long. The CDR3 sequence is CAWNRPGAKNTEAFF. Written as DNA, the CDR3 is TGTGCCTGGAATCGACCCGGGGCAAAGAACACTGAAGCTTTCTTT.

Here the CDR3 DNA reads TGTGCCAGCAGCTTGGCCGAGCGGGGGGCCACAGATACGCAGTATTTT. Amino acid sequence: CASSLAERGATDTQYF. The chain is built from TRBV5-6 and TRBJ2-3; 9 positions match TRBD2. Per germline, CDR1 SGHDT and CDR2 YYEEEE. The CDR3 runs to 16 residues. V shed 0 bases, J shed 2 bases, and the junction held 4 bases outside the gene matches.

The chain is built from TRBV9 and TRBJ2-1; unclear D gene. Germline V gene lookup returns CDR1 SGDLS and CDR2 YYNGEE. This CDR3 has 12 residues. Trimming cost V 2 bases and J 7 bases, with 7 bases left between them. CDR3: CASSVTGNEQFF. CDR3 DNA sequence: TGTGCCAGCAGCGTTACCGGGAATGAGCAGTTCTTC.

This clonotype was picked up a small number of times. This chain joins TRBV5-1 and TRBJ2-5; TRBD1 matches 9 bases. Germline V gene data show CDR1 as SGHRS and CDR2 as YFSETQ. This CDR3 spans 15 amino acids. V dropped 5 bases and J dropped 3; count of bases not matched to a gene: 8. Here the CDR3 reads CASRGTGSVKETQYF. The CDR3 coding sequence is TGCGCCAGCAGAGGGACAGGGTCGGTAAAAGAGACCCAGTACTTC.

In this sample, this clonotype turned up a few times. The V call is TRBV20-1, the J call TRBJ2-1; tentatively, D is TRBD1 (6 bases). Trimming took 0 bases from V and 5 from J, leaving 11 bases between them. This CDR3 is 14 amino acids long. Germline V lookup: CDR1 DFQATT, CDR2 SNEGSKA (reference sequence). DNA of the CDR3: TGCAGTGCTAGAGATTTCAGGGGCCACAATGAGCAGTTCTTC. Translated: CSARDFRGHNEQFF.

Many counts were recorded for this clonotype. This chain connects TRBV12-3 or TRBV12-4 to TRBJ2-7; tentative D call: TRBD2 (5 bases). V was cut by 6 bases and J by 6 bases, with 12 bases left in between. This CDR3 region has 12 residues. CDR3 nucleotides: TGTGCCAGCAGGGAGTTTGGGAGCGAGCAGTACTTC. It codes for CASREFGSEQYF.

The chain has TRBV6-5 and TRBJ2-3; the D gene is possibly TRBD1 (5 bases). The germline V gene encodes CDR1 MNHEY and CDR2 SVGAGI. The V end lost 4 bases, the J end lost 0 bases, and 11 bases lay between the germline ends. This CDR3 has 15 amino acids. In nucleotides, the CDR3 is TGTGCCAGCAGTTTGCAGGGATCTAGCACAGATACGCAGTATTTT. This sequence encodes CASSLQGSSTDTQYF.

This clonotype was recorded a few times. The CDR3 nucleotides read TGTGCCAGCAGCCCATGGACTAGCGGGGGACTCAATGAGCAGTTCTTC. Its protein is CASSPWTSGGLNEQFF. This chain links TRBV11-2 with TRBJ2-1, with TRBD2 identical over 13 bases. Per the germline V gene, CDR1 is SGHAT and CDR2 is FQNNGV. The CDR3 has 16 residues. Trimming at V came to 5 bases and at J to 6 bases, leaving 7 bases not matched to a gene.

This clonotype has only a few counts. This chain uses TRBV29-1 with TRBJ1-3; D unclear. The CDR3 runs 12 residues. V lost 2 bases and J lost 4, with 6 bases in between. Germline V CDR1 and CDR2: SQVTM, ANQGSEA. In DNA form, the CDR3 reads TGCAGCGTTGAACCCGGGGGAAACACCATATATTTT. Translated, it gives CSVEPGGNTIYF.

By share, this clonotype counts as medium-sized. This chain connects TRBV5-1 to TRBJ2-1, with TRBD2 matching over 13 bases. V trimming: 4 bases; J trimming: 4 bases; junction bases outside the gene matches: 11. The CDR3 spans 18 residues. Germline lookup yields CDR1 SGHRS and CDR2 YFSETQ. The CDR3 loop is CASSGTSGDPALYNEQFF. Written as DNA, the CDR3 is TGCGCCAGCAGCGGGACTAGCGGGGACCCCGCTTTGTACAATGAGCAGTTCTTC.

The V gene is TRBV12-3 or TRBV12-4, the J gene TRBJ1-4, with D tentatively TRBD1 (5 bases). The CDR3 consists of 12 residues. V lost 8 bases, J lost 6 bases, and 10 bases lay in between. The CDR3 here is CASGVGDEKLFF. In nucleotides, the CDR3 is TGTGCCAGCGGGGTAGGGGATGAAAAACTGTTTTTT.

The table lists this clonotype with a few counts. The rearrangement links TRBV7-9 to TRBJ1-1, with 11 bases matching TRBD1. The CDR3 has 13 residues. The ends lost 5 bases at V and 11 bases at J; junction bases unmatched: 7. Per germline, CDR1 SEHNR and CDR2 FQNEAQ (reference sequence). The chain's CDR3 is CASSGRTGGAAFF. CDR3 nucleotide sequence: TGTGCCAGCAGCGGCAGGACAGGGGGCGCGGCTTTCTTT. Supplemented by reference TRBV7-9 and TRBJ1-1, the full variable domain reads DTGVSQNPRHKITKRGQNVTFRCDPISEHNRLYWYRQTLGQGPEFLTYFQNEAQLEKSRLLSDRFSAERPKGSFSTLEIQRTEQGDSAMYLCASSGRTGGAAFFGQGTRLTVV.

This clonotype was counted only a few times. The chain joins TRBV29-1 to TRBJ2-1; 8 bases are shared with TRBD2. Trimming removed 6 bases from V and 6 bases from J; junction bases left unmatched: 13. Germline V lookup: CDR1 SQVTM, CDR2 ANQGSEA. The CDR3 has 15 amino acids. This CDR3 is CSVGGGWDSSNEQFF. The DNA of the CDR3 is TGCAGCGTCGGCGGGGGGTGGGACTCTTCCAATGAGCAGTTCTTC.

This clonotype was counted only a few times. The genes are TRBV27 and TRBJ2-7; 9 bases align to TRBD2. With V trimmed by 5 bases and J by 6 bases, 14 bases remained unmatched. This CDR3 is 16 amino acids long. Germline CDR1 MNHEY, CDR2 SMNVEV (reference sequence). The CDR3 here is CASSTVLAGGSAEQYF. CDR3 DNA: TGTGCCAGCAGTACCGTACTAGCGGGTGGCTCCGCCGAGCAGTACTTC.

The V call is TRBV3-1, the J call TRBJ2-3, with TRBD2 as a possible D gene (6 bases). The germline V gene has CDR1 LGHDT and CDR2 YNNKEL (reference sequence). The CDR3 is 14 residues long. Trimming removed 3 bases from V and 4 bases from J, with 11 bases in between. The CDR3 protein is CASSHRLDSDTQYF. CDR3 DNA sequence: TGTGCCAGCAGCCACCGACTAGACTCAGATACGCAGTATTTT.